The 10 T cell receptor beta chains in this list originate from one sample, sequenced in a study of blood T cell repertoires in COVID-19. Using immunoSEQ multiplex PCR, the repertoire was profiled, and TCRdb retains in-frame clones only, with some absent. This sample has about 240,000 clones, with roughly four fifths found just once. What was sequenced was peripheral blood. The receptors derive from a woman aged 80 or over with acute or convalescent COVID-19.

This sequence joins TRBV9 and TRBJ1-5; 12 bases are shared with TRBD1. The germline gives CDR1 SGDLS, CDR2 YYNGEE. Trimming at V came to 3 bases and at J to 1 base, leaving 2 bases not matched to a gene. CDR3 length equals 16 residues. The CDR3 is CASSAGTGGSNQPQHF. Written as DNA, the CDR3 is TGTGCCAGCAGCGCAGGGACAGGGGGCAGCAATCAGCCCCAGCATTTT.

CDR3 sequence reads: CASKSGTYQPQHF. The CDR3 nucleotides read TGTGCCAGCAAGAGCGGGACTTATCAGCCCCAGCATTTT. The chain couples TRBV12-3 or TRBV12-4 to TRBJ1-5, with D tentatively TRBD1 (5 bases). This CDR3 is 13 amino acids long. V gave up 7 bases and J gave up 5 bases, with 12 bases separating them.

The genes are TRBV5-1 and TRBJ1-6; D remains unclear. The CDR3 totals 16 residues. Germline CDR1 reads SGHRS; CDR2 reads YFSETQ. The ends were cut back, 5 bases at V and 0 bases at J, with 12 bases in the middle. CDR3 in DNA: TGCGCCAGCAGGGCAGGAGGAAGCTCCTATAATTCACCCCTCCACTTT. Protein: CASRAGGSSYNSPLHF.

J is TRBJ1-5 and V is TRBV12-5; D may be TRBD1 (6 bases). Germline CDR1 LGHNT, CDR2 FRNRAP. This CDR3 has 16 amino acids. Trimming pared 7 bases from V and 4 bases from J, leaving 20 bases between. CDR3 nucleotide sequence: TGTGCTAGTGCCAACCTCGCGGGGGGCCGGAATCAGCCCCAGCATTTT. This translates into CASANLAGGRNQPQHF.

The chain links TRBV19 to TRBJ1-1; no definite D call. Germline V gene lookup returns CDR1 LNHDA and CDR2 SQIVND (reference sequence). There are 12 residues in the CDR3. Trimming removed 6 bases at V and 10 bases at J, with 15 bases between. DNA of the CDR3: TGTGCCAGTAGCCCCGACTTGTTTAGAGCTTTCTTT. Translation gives CASSPDLFRAFF.

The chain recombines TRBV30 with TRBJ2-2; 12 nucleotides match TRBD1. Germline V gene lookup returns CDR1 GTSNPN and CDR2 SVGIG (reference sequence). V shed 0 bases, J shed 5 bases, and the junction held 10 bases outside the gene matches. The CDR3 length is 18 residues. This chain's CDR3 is CAWSVGWGQGAGTGELFF. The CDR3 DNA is TGTGCCTGGAGTGTTGGTTGGGGACAGGGGGCAGGTACCGGGGAGCTGTTTTTT.

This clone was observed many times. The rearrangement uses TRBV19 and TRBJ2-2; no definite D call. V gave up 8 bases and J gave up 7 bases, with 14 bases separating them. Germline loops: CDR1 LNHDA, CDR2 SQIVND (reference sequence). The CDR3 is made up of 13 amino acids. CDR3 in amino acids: CASGSIAGGELFF. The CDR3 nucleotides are TGTGCCAGTGGAAGTATAGCTGGCGGGGAGCTGTTTTTT. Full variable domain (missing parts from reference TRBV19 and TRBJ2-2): DGGITQSPKYLFRKEGQNVTLSCEQNLNHDAMYWYRQDPGQGLRLIYYSQIVNDFQKGDIAEGYSVSREKKESFPLTVTSAQKNPTAFYLCASGSIAGGELFFGEGSRLTVL.

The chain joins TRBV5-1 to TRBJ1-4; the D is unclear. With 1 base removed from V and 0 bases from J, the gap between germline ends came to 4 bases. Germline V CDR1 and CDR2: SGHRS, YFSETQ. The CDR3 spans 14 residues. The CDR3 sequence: CASSLTSTNEKLFF. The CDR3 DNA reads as TGCGCCAGCAGCTTGACATCAACTAATGAAAAACTGTTTTTT.

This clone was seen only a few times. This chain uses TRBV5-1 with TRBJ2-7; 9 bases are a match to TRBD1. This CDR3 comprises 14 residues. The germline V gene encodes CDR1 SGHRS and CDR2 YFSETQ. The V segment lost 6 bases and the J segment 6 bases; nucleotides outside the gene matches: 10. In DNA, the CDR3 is TGCGCCAGCACCTCAGAGGGACAGGGCTCCGAGCAGTACTTC. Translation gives CASTSEGQGSEQYF.

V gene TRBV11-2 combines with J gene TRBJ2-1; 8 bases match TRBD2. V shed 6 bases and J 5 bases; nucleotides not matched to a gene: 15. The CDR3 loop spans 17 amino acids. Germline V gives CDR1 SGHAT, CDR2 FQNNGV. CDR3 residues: CASSLLGLAGGHNEQFF. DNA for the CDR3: TGTGCCAGCAGTTTGCTTGGGTTGGCGGGGGGCCACAATGAGCAGTTCTTC.